The rows below give T cell receptor beta chains drawn from one sample of a study of blood T cell repertoires in COVID-19. Only in-frame clones appear in the TCRdb table, and some are missing; sequencing was by immunoSEQ multiplex PCR. The sample consists of fewer than 350,000 clones, approximately 91% of them appearing once. Sequencing was performed on peripheral blood. These receptors were obtained from a man aged 18 to 30 with active or convalescent COVID-19. Both conserved end residues are part of each CDR3. A row's size may be missing; if present it is once, few, many or a size class.

CDR3aa: CASRWGEGGPTLNNEQFF
v_gene: TRBV13
abundance: many
j_gene: TRBJ2-1

CDR3aa: CATSTGRGNQPQHF
v_gene: TRBV15
abundance: -
j_gene: TRBJ1-5

CDR3aa: CASSQGDSARVLTLHF
v_gene: TRBV3-1/TRBV3-2
abundance: -
j_gene: TRBJ1-6

CDR3aa: CASSSDSYSNQPQHF
v_gene: TRBV11-2
abundance: -
j_gene: TRBJ1-5

CDR3aa: CASRFTPEQGAIGYTF
v_gene: TRBV7-9
abundance: -
j_gene: TRBJ1-2

CDR3aa: CASSVVTGATTGELFF
v_gene: TRBV9
abundance: -
j_gene: TRBJ2-2

CDR3aa: CASRLGRGNYEQYF
v_gene: TRBV6-5
abundance: -
j_gene: TRBJ2-7

CDR3aa: CASSYSIRFQNYGYTF
v_gene: TRBV6-2/TRBV6-3
abundance: -
j_gene: TRBJ1-2

CDR3aa: CASSVARQGSGYTF
v_gene: TRBV9
abundance: -
j_gene: TRBJ1-2

CDR3aa: CASSYPPGGAGNTIYF
v_gene: TRBV6-2/TRBV6-3
abundance: -
j_gene: TRBJ1-3

CDR3aa: CASSQDRGSYNSPLHF
v_gene: TRBV4-2
abundance: once
j_gene: TRBJ1-6

CDR3aa: CASSLALAGNTGELFF
v_gene: TRBV5-4
abundance: -
j_gene: TRBJ2-2

CDR3aa: CASSSSGRTYEQYF
v_gene: TRBV5-4
abundance: -
j_gene: TRBJ2-7

CDR3aa: CASSLVAGGQSSNYGYTF
v_gene: TRBV7-2
abundance: -
j_gene: TRBJ1-2